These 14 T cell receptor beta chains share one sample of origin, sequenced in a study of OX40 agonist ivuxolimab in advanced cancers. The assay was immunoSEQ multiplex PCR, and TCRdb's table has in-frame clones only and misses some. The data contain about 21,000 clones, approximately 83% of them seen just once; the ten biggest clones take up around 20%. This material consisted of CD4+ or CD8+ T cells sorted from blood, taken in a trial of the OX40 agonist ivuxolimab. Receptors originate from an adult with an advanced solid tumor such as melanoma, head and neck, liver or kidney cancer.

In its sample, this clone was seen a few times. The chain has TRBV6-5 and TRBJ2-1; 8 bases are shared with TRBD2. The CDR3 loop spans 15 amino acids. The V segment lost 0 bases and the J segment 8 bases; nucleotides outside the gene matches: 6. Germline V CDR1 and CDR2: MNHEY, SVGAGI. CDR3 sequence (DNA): TGTGCCAGCAGTTACTCGACGGGAGGGCACGATGAGCAGTTCTTC. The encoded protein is CASSYSTGGHDEQFF.

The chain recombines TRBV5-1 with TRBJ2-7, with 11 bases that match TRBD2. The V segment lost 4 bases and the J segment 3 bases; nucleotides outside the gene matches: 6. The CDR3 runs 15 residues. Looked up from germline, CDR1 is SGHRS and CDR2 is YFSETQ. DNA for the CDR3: TGCGCCAGCAGCGAGCGAGGACTAGCGGGCTACGAGCAGTACTTC. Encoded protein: CASSERGLAGYEQYF.

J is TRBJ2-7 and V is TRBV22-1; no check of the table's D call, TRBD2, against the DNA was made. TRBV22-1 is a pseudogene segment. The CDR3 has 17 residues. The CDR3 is CPGSARGGAVSSYEQYF. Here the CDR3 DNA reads TGTCCTGGGAGCGCACGGGGAGGGGCTGTGAGCTCCTACGAGCAGTACTTC.

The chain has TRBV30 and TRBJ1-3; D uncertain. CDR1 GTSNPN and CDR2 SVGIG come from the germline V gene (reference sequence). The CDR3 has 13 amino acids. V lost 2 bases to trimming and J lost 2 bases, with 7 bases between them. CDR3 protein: CAWSRGTGNTIYF. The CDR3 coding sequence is TGTGCCTGGAGTCGGGGAACTGGAAACACCATATATTTT.

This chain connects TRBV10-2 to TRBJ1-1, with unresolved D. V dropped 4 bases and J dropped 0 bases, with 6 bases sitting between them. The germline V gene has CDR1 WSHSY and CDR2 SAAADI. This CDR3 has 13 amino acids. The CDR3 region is CASSVGLNTEAFF. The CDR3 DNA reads TGCGCCAGCAGTGTCGGATTGAACACTGAAGCTTTCTTT.

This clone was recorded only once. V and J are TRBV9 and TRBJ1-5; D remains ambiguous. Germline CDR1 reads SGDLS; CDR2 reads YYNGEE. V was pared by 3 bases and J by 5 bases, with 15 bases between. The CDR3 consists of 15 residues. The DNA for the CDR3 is TGTGCCAGCAGCGGAGGAGGGTCGTCGGATCAGCCCCAGCATTTT. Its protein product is CASSGGGSSDQPQHF.

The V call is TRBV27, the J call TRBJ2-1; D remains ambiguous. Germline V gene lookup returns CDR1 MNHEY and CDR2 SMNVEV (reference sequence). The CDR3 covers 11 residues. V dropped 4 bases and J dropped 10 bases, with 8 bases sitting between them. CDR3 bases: TGTGCCAGCAGTTCCCCCCCGGAGCAGTTCTTC. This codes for CASSSPPEQFF.

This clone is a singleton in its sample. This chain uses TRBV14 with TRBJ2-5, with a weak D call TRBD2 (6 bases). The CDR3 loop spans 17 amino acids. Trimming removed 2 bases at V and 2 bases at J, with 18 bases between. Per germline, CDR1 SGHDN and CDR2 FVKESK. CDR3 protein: CASSQSPIWGTQETQYF. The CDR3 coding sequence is TGTGCCAGCAGCCAAAGCCCAATCTGGGGGACTCAAGAGACCCAGTACTTC.

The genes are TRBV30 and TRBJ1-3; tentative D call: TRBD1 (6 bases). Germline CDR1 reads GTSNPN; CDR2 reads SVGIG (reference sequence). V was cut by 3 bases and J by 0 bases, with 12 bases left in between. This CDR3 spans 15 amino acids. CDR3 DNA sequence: TGTGCCTGGAGGATCCCGGGGGCCTCTGGAAACACCATATATTTT. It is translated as CAWRIPGASGNTIYF. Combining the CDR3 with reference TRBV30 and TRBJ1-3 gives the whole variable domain SQTIHQWPATLVQPVGSPLSLECTVEGTSNPNLYWYRQAAGRGLQLLFYSVGIGQISSEVPQNLSASRPQDRQFILSSKKLLLSDSGFYLCAWRIPGASGNTIYFGEGSWLTVV.

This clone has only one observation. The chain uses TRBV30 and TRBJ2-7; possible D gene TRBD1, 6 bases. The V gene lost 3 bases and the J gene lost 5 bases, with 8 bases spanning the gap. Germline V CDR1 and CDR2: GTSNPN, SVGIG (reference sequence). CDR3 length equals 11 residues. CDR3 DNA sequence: TGTGCCTGGAGCCCAGGGGACGAGCAGTACTTC. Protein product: CAWSPGDEQYF. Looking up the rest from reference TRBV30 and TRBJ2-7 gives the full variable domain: SQTIHQWPATLVQPVGSPLSLECTVEGTSNPNLYWYRQAAGRGLQLLFYSVGIGQISSEVPQNLSASRPQDRQFILSSKKLLLSDSGFYLCAWSPGDEQYFGPGTRLTVT.

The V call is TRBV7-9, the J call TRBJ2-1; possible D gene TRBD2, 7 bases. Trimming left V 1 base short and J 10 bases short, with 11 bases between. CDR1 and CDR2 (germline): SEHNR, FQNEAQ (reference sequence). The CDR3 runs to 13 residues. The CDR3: CASSLEGGPEQFF. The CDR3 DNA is TGTGCCAGCAGCTTAGAGGGGGGGCCCGAGCAGTTCTTC.

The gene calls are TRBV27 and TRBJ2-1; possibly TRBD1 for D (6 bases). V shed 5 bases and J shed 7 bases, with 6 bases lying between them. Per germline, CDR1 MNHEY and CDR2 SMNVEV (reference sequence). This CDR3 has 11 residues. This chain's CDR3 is CASSQGNEQFF. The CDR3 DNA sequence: TGTGCCAGCAGTCAGGGGAATGAGCAGTTCTTC.

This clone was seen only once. The CDR3 nucleotides are TGTGCCAGCCAAAGGGACAGGGGGCGCTTGGTCGAGCAGTACTTC. Translated: CASQRDRGRLVEQYF. The rearrangement uses TRBV28 and TRBJ2-7, with TRBD1 matching over 12 bases. CDR3 length: 15 residues. The germline V gene encodes CDR1 MDHEN and CDR2 SYDVKM. With V trimmed by 8 bases and J by 6 bases, 11 bases remained unmatched. Based on the CDR3 plus reference TRBV28 and TRBJ2-7, the full variable domain is DVKVTQSSRYLVKRTGEKVFLECVQDMDHENMFWYRQDPGLGLRLIYFSYDVKMKEKGDIPEGYSVSREKKERFSLILESASTNQTSMYLCASQRDRGRLVEQYFGPGTRLTVT.

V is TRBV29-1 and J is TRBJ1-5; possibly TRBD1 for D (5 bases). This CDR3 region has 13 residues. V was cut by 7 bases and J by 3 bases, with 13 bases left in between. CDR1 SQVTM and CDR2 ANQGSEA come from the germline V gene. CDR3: CSALPGPNQPQHF. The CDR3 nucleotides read TGCAGCGCCCTCCCGGGACCCAATCAGCCCCAGCATTTT.